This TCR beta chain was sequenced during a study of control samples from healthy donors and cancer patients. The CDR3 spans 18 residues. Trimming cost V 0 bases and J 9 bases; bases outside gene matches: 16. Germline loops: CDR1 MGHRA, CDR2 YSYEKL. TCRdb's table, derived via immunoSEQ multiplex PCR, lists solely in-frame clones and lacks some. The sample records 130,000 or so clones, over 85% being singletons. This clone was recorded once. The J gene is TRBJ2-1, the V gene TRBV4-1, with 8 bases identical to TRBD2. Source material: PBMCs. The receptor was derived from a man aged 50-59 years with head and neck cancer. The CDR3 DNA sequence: TGCGCCAGCAGCCAAGATACCCCTAGGACGGGGGGGTACGCTGAGCAGTTCTTC. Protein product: CASSQDTPRTGGYAEQFF.